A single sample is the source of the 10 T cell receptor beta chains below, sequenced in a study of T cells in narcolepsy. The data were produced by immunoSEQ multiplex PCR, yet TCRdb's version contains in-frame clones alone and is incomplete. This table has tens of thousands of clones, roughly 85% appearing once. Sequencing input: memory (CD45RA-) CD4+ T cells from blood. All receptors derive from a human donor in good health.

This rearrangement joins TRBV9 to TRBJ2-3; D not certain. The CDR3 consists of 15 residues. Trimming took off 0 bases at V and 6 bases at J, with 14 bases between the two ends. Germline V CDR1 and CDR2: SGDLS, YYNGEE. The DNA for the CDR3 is TGTGCCAGCAGCGTAGGGCCCCATCAAGGGGATACGCAGTATTTT. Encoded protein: CASSVGPHQGDTQYF.

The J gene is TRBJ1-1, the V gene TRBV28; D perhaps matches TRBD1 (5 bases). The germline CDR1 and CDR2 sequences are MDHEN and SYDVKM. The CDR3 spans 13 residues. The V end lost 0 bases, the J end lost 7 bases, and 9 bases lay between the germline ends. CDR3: CASSLWGRGEAFF. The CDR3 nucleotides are TGTGCCAGCAGTTTATGGGGTAGGGGTGAAGCTTTCTTT.

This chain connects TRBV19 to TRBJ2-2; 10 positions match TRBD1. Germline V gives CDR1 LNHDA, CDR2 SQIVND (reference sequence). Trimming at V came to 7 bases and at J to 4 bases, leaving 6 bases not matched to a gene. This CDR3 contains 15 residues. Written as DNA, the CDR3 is TGTGCCAGTAAGGGGACAGGGGTCGGCACCGGGGAGCTGTTTTTT. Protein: CASKGTGVGTGELFF.

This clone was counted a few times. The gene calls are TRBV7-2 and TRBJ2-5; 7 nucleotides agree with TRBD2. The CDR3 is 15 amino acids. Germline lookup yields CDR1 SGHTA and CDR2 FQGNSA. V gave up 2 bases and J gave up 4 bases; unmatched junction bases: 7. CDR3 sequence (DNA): TGTGCCAGCAGCTTACGTGGGGCTAGCGGAGAGACCCAGTACTTC. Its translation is CASSLRGASGETQYF.

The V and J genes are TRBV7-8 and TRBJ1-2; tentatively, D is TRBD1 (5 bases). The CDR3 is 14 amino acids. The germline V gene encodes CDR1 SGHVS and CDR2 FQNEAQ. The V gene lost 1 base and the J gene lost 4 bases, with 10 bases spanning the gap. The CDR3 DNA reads TGTGCCAGCAGCTTAGGGCGGGGGGTCTATGGCTACACCTTC. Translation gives CASSLGRGVYGYTF.

CDR3 coding DNA: TGTGCCAGCAGGTCGACAGGTCCCTTGGGGAGCTCCTACGAGCAGTACTTC. Translated: CASRSTGPLGSSYEQYF. This rearrangement joins TRBV7-8 to TRBJ2-7, with D tentatively TRBD1 (6 bases). The ends were cut back, 6 bases at V and 0 bases at J, with 21 bases in the middle. The CDR3 loop spans 17 amino acids. Per the germline V gene, CDR1 is SGHVS and CDR2 is FQNEAQ.

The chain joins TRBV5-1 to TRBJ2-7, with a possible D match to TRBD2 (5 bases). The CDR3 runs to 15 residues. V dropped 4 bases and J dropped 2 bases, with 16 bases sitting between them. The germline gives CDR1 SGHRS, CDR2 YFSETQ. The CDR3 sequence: CASSRGFDTAYEQYF. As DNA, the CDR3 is TGCGCCAGCAGCAGAGGGTTCGACACTGCCTACGAGCAGTACTTC.

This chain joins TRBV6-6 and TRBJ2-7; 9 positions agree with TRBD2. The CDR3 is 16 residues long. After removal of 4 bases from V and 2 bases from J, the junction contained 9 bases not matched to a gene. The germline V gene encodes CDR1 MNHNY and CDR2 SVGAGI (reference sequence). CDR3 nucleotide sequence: TGTGCCAGCAGTTGGCCTCTAGCGGGACGGACCTACGAGCAGTACTTC. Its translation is CASSWPLAGRTYEQYF.

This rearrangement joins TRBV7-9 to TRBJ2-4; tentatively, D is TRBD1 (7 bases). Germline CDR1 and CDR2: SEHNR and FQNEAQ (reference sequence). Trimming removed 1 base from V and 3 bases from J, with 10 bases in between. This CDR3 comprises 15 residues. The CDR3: CASSLGQGGKNIQYF. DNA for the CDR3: TGTGCCAGCAGCTTAGGACAGGGAGGCAAAAACATTCAGTACTTC.

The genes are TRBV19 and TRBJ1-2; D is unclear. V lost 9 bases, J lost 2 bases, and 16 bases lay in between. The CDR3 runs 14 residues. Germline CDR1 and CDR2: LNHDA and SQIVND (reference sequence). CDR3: CARRVRRSNYGYTF. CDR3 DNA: TGTGCCAGACGGGTCAGGCGGAGCAACTATGGCTACACCTTC.